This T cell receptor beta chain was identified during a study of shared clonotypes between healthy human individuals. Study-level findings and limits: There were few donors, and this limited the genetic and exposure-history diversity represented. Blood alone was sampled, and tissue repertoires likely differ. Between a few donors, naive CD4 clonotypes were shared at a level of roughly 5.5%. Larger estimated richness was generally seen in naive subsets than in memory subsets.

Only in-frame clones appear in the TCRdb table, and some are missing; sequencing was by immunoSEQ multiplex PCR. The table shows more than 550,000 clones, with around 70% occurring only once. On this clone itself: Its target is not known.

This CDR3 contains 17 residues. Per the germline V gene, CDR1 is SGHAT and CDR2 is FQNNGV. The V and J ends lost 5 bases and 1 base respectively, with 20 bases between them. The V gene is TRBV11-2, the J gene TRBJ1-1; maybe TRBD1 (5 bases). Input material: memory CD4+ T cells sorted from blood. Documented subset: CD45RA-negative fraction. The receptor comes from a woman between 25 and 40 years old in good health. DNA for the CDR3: TGTGCCAGCAGCCACCCCCGGCCGGGACGTAGGAACACTGAAGCTTTCTTT. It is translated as CASSHPRPGRRNTEAFF.